Shown below are 14 T cell receptor beta chains from a single sample sequenced in a study of shared clonotypes between healthy human individuals. The table came from immunoSEQ multiplex PCR; TCRdb's copy has only in-frame clones and leaves some out. The sample shows about 2.3 million clones, approximately 93% of them seen only once. What was sequenced was naive CD4+ T cells from PBMCs. Subset denoted: CD45RA+ positively selected. The receptors were gathered from a man aged 18 to 30 in good health. Some clones in this sample may be carry-over from other donors' samples.

The gene calls are TRBV29-1 and TRBJ2-3; no clear D gene. The CDR3 runs 14 residues. Looked up from germline, CDR1 is SQVTM and CDR2 is ANQGSEA. CDR3 nucleotides: TGCACCGCAACCGGACGTTTGCGTACAGATACGCAGTATTTT. Amino acid sequence: CTATGRLRTDTQYF.

This chain links TRBV30 with TRBJ2-5, with 7 bases lining up with TRBD1. The CDR3 loop spans 16 amino acids. Germline CDR1 is GTSNPN and CDR2 is SVGIG (reference sequence). Trimming removed 3 bases from V and 5 bases from J; junction bases left unmatched: 15. The CDR3: CAWRIGTGQPTETQYF. The DNA of the CDR3 is TGTGCCTGGAGGATCGGAACGGGACAGCCGACGGAGACCCAGTACTTC.

This sequence joins TRBV10-3 and TRBJ2-7; D may be TRBD2 (7 bases). The V end was cut by 8 bases, the J end by 7 bases, with 24 bases between. CDR3 length equals 15 residues. Germline assignment: CDR1 ENHRY and CDR2 SYGVKD. The CDR3: CAIGGADTPPREQYF. The CDR3 DNA reads as TGTGCCATCGGGGGGGCGGACACACCCCCCAGGGAGCAGTACTTC.

The J gene is TRBJ2-3, the V gene TRBV7-3, with 11 nucleotides matching TRBD1. Unmatched junction bases numbered 7, after V lost 5 bases and J lost 6 bases. The CDR3 is 15 residues long. Germline V gene sequence: CDR1 SGHTA, CDR2 FQGTGA. CDR3 sequence: CASSIGQGAWDTQYF. The CDR3 nucleotides read TGTGCCAGCAGCATCGGACAGGGGGCTTGGGATACGCAGTATTTT.

The J gene is TRBJ2-5, the V gene TRBV9; D is uncertain. The CDR3 totals 15 residues. CDR1 and CDR2 (germline): SGDLS, YYNGEE. V lost 0 bases and J 1 base, leaving 10 bases between the germline ends. The CDR3 is CASSVGPASQETQYF. The CDR3 DNA reads as TGTGCCAGCAGCGTAGGTCCAGCCAGCCAAGAGACCCAGTACTTC.

This CDR3 is CATNGGSNNAEAFF. The DNA for the CDR3 is TGTGCCACCAACGGGGGGAGTAATAACGCTGAAGCTTTCTTT. The chain couples TRBV28 to TRBJ1-1; perhaps TRBD1 as D (5 bases). The germline V and J ends were trimmed by 10 bases and 6 bases, with 21 bases remaining between them. The CDR3 is 14 amino acids. The germline V gene encodes CDR1 MDHEN and CDR2 SYDVKM.

This chain joins TRBV11-2 and TRBJ1-1, with a possible D match to TRBD1 (5 bases). The V end was cut by 6 bases, the J end by 1 base, with 12 bases between. There are 14 residues in the CDR3. Germline-derived CDR1 and CDR2 are SGHAT and FQNNGV. For the CDR3, the DNA is TGTGCCAGCAGTTCTTGGACAAGGAACACTGAAGCTTTCTTT. It translates to CASSSWTRNTEAFF.

The chain has TRBV7-6 and TRBJ2-5; tentative D call: TRBD2 (6 bases). Looked up from germline, CDR1 is SGHVS and CDR2 is FNYEAQ. Between the trimmed V and J ends, which lost 0 bases and 7 bases, there was a span of 18 bases. CDR3 length: 16 amino acids. The CDR3 DNA follows: TGTGCCAGCAGCTTAGCGTACCGGGATCCCGGGAGGACCCAGTACTTC. Its protein product is CASSLAYRDPGRTQYF.

The chain combines TRBV11-2 with TRBJ1-3; 8 nucleotides agree with TRBD1. Germline CDR1 and CDR2: SGHAT and FQNNGV. The V segment lost 5 bases and the J segment 4 bases; nucleotides outside the gene matches: 10. The CDR3 totals 16 residues. CDR3 nucleotide sequence: TGTGCCAGCAGCCTACAGGGACAGGTGGGAGGAAACACCATATATTTT. Translation gives CASSLQGQVGGNTIYF.

V and J are TRBV4-1 and TRBJ1-1, with unresolved D. The V end lost 0 bases, the J end lost 0 bases, and 8 bases lay between the germline ends. Germline loops: CDR1 MGHRA, CDR2 YSYEKL. The CDR3 sequence is 15 residues long. The CDR3 DNA follows: TGCGCCAGCAGCCAAGAGATCCAGATGAACACTGAAGCTTTCTTT. Translation: CASSQEIQMNTEAFF.

The chain has TRBV5-4 and TRBJ1-4; D remains unclear. Per germline, CDR1 SGHNT and CDR2 YYREEE (reference sequence). The V and J ends lost 2 bases and 7 bases respectively, with 18 bases between them. The CDR3 spans 16 residues. The CDR3 reads CASSLNRTQAGEKLFF. The CDR3 DNA sequence: TGTGCCAGCAGCTTAAACAGAACACAAGCGGGTGAAAAACTGTTTTTT.

The CDR3 DNA reads as TGTGCCTGCCCCCGACTCCCTAGGCAAGAGACCCAGTACTTC. Translation: CACPRLPRQETQYF. The chain combines TRBV30 with TRBJ2-5; D uncertain. Germline V gene data show CDR1 as GTSNPN and CDR2 as SVGIG (reference sequence). This CDR3 comprises 14 residues. Trimming left V 6 bases short and J 2 bases short, with 16 bases between.

The chain combines TRBV7-9 with TRBJ2-7; TRBD1 matches at 10 bases. Germline CDR1 reads SEHNR; CDR2 reads FQNEAQ (reference sequence). Trimming took 6 bases from V and 5 from J; bases not matched to a gene: 7. This CDR3 spans 14 amino acids. The CDR3: CASSRQGANHEQYF. The CDR3 DNA reads TGTGCCAGCAGTCGACAGGGGGCTAACCACGAGCAGTACTTC.

The chain has TRBV29-1 and TRBJ2-7; TRBD2 matches 7 bases. The germline gives CDR1 SQVTM, CDR2 ANQGSEA. Trimming removed 6 bases from V and 3 bases from J; junction bases left unmatched: 11. The CDR3 consists of 14 residues. The CDR3 reads CSVRRWRESYEQYF. The CDR3 DNA reads as TGCAGCGTCCGTAGATGGCGGGAGAGCTACGAGCAGTACTTC.